The TCR beta chain described here comes from a study of shared clonotypes between healthy human individuals. The overall study: Plates per donor: three CD4 naive, three CD4 memory, two CD8 naive, one CD8 memory. Study-level findings and limits: Sampling involved blood alone; tissue repertoires likely differ.

The CDR3 extends over 13 amino acids. The germline V gene encodes CDR1 SQVTM and CDR2 ANQGSEA. Regarding this clone: Its antigen is as yet unknown. One junction end disagrees with the germline gene, perhaps due to a read error.

Per the authors' pipeline: Owing to the provision of junction-only sequences devoid of quality scores by immunoSEQ, filtering differed. Sequencing used immunoSEQ multiplex PCR; TCRdb keeps in-frame clones, though not all of them. V, J and clone size were drawn from that table, and D and trimming were deduced from the DNA. The sample contains 2 million to 2.5 million clones, around 93% of which appear only once. This rearrangement joins TRBV29-1 to TRBJ1-1; D is possibly TRBD1 (6 bases). Sequencing input: naive CD4+ T cells from PBMCs. This sample's subset: CD45RA+ positively selected. This TCR was recovered from a man between 18 and 35 years old in good health. Some clones in this sample may be carry-over from other donors' samples. CDR3 amino acids: CSVQGRANPEAFF. The CDR3 bases are TGCAGCGTCCAGGGGAGGGCGAACCCTGAAGCTTTCTTT.